These 13 T cell receptor beta chains were all obtained from the same sample, sequenced in a study of blood T cells in healthy people across ages. A J-beta primer mix and a sample-barcoded 5' primer were used in a second PCR of roughly 7 to 12 cycles. A single record per CDR3 protein comes from TCRdb applying MiXCR to the 5' RACE reads. The data show more than 1,400,000 distinct CDR3 sequences, roughly 40% seen once. Sequencing input: blood. The receptor source for this set is a woman under 30 in good health.

This rearrangement joins TRBV30 to TRBJ1-1, with no clear D. The V and J ends lost 5 bases and 1 base respectively, with 5 bases between them. Germline loops: CDR1 GTSNPN, CDR2 SVGIG (reference sequence). The CDR3 spans 11 residues. The CDR3 bases are TGTGCCTGGGATAGGAACACTGAAGCTTTCTTT. Translated: CAWDRNTEAFF.

V is TRBV20-1 and J is TRBJ1-1; D call uncertain. This CDR3 has 12 amino acids. Deletions cut 5 bases from V and 1 base from J, with 8 bases between. From germline, CDR1 is DFQATT and CDR2 SNEGSKA (reference sequence). The chain's CDR3 is CSADQPNTEAFF. CDR3 nucleotide sequence: TGCAGTGCTGACCAGCCGAACACTGAAGCTTTCTTT.

The V and J genes are TRBV27 and TRBJ1-6; a possible D gene is TRBD1 (5 bases). Germline lookup yields CDR1 MNHEY and CDR2 SMNVEV (reference sequence). V dropped 1 base and J dropped 0 bases, with 10 bases sitting between them. CDR3 size: 17 residues. CDR3 sequence (DNA): TGTGCCAGCAGTTTATGGGGGGACCGCTCCTATAATTCACCCCTCCACTTT. Translated: CASSLWGDRSYNSPLHF.

This chain joins TRBV12-3 or TRBV12-4 and TRBJ2-5; possible D gene TRBD2, 6 bases. The CDR3 is 14 amino acids. Trimming took 6 bases from V and 5 from J, leaving 16 bases between them. The CDR3 here is CASSPGTPWETQYF. The CDR3 DNA follows: TGTGCCAGCAGCCCGGGGACTCCTTGGGAGACCCAGTACTTC.

The chain carries TRBV4-1 and TRBJ2-4; D not resolved. The end of the DNA fits TRBJ2-7 better, so the J call may be wrong. Germline CDR1 and CDR2: MGHRA and YSYEKL. The CDR3 is made up of 15 amino acids. The CDR3 nucleotides are TGCGCCAGCAGCCAAGAAACAGCTGGTCGTGGCGAGCAGTACTTC. Amino acid sequence: CASSQETAGRGEQYF.

The table lists this clonotype with a few counts. The chain carries TRBV12-3 or TRBV12-4 and TRBJ1-1; D is possibly TRBD1 (5 bases). This CDR3 comprises 14 residues. Trimming cost V 7 bases and J 1 base, with 13 bases left between them. CDR3 residues: CASTLGGTNTEAFF. In DNA form, the CDR3 reads TGTGCCAGCACCCTGGGGGGGACGAACACTGAAGCTTTCTTT.

V usage is TRBV10-3 and J usage is TRBJ2-2, with 9 bases identical to TRBD2. The CDR3 spans 16 residues. V gave up 8 bases and J gave up 4 bases; unmatched junction bases: 11. Per germline, CDR1 ENHRY and CDR2 SYGVKD. The CDR3 DNA reads TGTGCCATCGGGGGGAGTAGCGGGAGAACCACCGGGGAGCTGTTTTTT. It yields the protein CAIGGSSGRTTGELFF.

This chain uses TRBV28 with TRBJ1-5; D not certain. CDR1 MDHEN and CDR2 SYDVKM come from the germline V gene. The V end lost 1 base, the J end lost 7 bases, and 17 bases lay between the germline ends. CDR3 length equals 16 residues. The CDR3 protein is CASSLSGYTGGQPQHF. In DNA form, the CDR3 reads TGTGCCAGCAGTTTATCTGGGTATACGGGAGGACAGCCCCAGCATTTT.

The chain recombines TRBV10-1 with TRBJ2-7; no reliable D call. The CDR3 has 14 residues. Germline CDR1 reads WNHNN; CDR2 reads SYGVQD (reference sequence). Trimming removed 8 bases from V and 3 bases from J, with 17 bases in between. This CDR3 is CASRKGKGYYEQYF. The CDR3 DNA reads TGCGCCAGCCGCAAAGGGAAGGGATACTACGAGCAGTACTTC.

In its sample, this clonotype was seen a few times. CDR3 DNA: TGCAGTGTAGACAGGGCCGGCGGTTACACCTTC. The encoded protein is CSVDRAGGYTF. The gene calls are TRBV20-1 and TRBJ1-2; 7 bases are shared with TRBD1. This CDR3 region has 11 residues. Losses at the gene ends were 7 bases for V and 11 bases for J; bases not matched to a gene: 10. Germline CDR1 DFQATT, CDR2 SNEGSKA (reference sequence).

The chain uses TRBV2 and TRBJ2-5; 11 nucleotides align to TRBD2. This CDR3 comprises 13 residues. J lost 5 bases, V lost 8 bases, and 4 bases had no gene match. CDR1 SNHLY and CDR2 FYNNEI come from the germline V gene. CDR3 sequence (DNA): TGTGCCAGCGGGGGGACTAGCGGTGAGACCCAGTACTTC. Translation: CASGGTSGETQYF.

The chain combines TRBV21-1 with TRBJ2-5; the table assigns TRBD2, which was not confirmed against the DNA. TRBV21-1 is flagged as a pseudogene. This CDR3 spans 15 amino acids. The CDR3 is CASRNISGPRETQYF. Written as DNA, the CDR3 is TGTGCCAGCAGGAACATATCAGGGCCCCGAGAGACCCAGTACTTC.

The rearrangement joins TRBV5-1 to TRBJ1-2; the D is unclear. Germline CDR1 and CDR2: SGHRS and YFSETQ. CDR3 length: 12 amino acids. CDR3 residues: CAKRVTDYGYTF. CDR3 sequence (DNA): TGCGCAAAGCGAGTTACGGACTATGGCTACACCTTC.